This TCR beta chain was profiled in a study of cytomegalovirus exposure and HLA in healthy donors. Points from the study as a whole: Most subjects had HLA-A and HLA-B alleles reportedly predicted accurately by TCR beta sequences. The classifier reportedly diagnosed cytomegalovirus status with high sensitivity and specificity.

PCR amplification relied on 60 Vbeta primers (plus 13 Jbeta primers). Original processing notes: A later analysis tallied about 80 million unique TCR beta chains, around 12 million of them shared. Clones were read by immunoSEQ multiplex PCR, and TCRdb kept only the in-frame ones, dropping some. V, J and clone size are taken as reported in that table, and D and trimming were inferred from the DNA itself. This table holds fewer than 100,000 clones, approximately 72% found once. Comments on this clone: Its antigen is undetermined.

The CDR3 has 14 amino acids. V was cut by 2 bases and J by 1 base, with 8 bases left in between. The germline V gene has CDR1 PRHDT and CDR2 FYEKMQ (reference sequence). J is TRBJ2-5 and V is TRBV13; D is ambiguous. Sequencing was done on a sample of PBMCs. The receptor's source is a woman between 35 and 50 years old in good health and CMV-seropositive. The CDR3 loop reads CASSLSWSQETQYF. CDR3 bases: TGTGCCAGCAGCTTATCGTGGAGCCAAGAGACCCAGTACTTC.